One sample yielded the 22 T cell receptor beta chains listed below, sequenced in a study of T cell changes during pregnancy in multiple sclerosis. This table comes from immunoSEQ multiplex PCR, and its TCRdb copy is limited to in-frame clones, with some not included. The sample has 70,000 or so clones, just over 90% seen once. Here the sequenced sample was peripheral blood, taken in the third trimester of pregnancy. Source of these receptors: a female donor with multiple sclerosis, enrolled in a pregnancy study.

This clone was seen a single time. This chain uses TRBV9 with TRBJ1-5; 7 bases fit TRBD1. In germline, CDR1 is SGDLS, CDR2 YYNGEE. The CDR3 is 15 amino acids. The ends lost 3 bases at V and 3 bases at J; junction bases unmatched: 6. CDR3 nucleotides: TGTGCCAGCAGCGAACAGGGGATGGTCAATCAGCCCCAGCATTTT. Its protein product is CASSEQGMVNQPQHF.

This clone is a singleton in its sample. This chain links TRBV9 with TRBJ2-3; D is perhaps TRBD2 (7 bases). Germline CDR1 is SGDLS and CDR2 is YYNGEE. The CDR3 loop spans 13 amino acids. V lost 4 bases, J lost 5 bases, and 11 bases lay in between. The CDR3, as DNA: TGTGCCAGCAGCCGGGGGGCGGTAGATACGCAGTATTTT. It yields the protein CASSRGAVDTQYF. Variable domain in full (rest from reference TRBV9 and TRBJ2-3): DSGVTQTPKHLITATGQRVTLRCSPRSGDLSVYWYQQSLDQGLQFLIQYYNGEERAKGNILERFSAQQFPDLHSELNLSSLELGDSALYFCASSRGAVDTQYFGPGTRLTVL.

The rearrangement joins TRBV7-2 to TRBJ1-4, with 10 bases identical to TRBD1. With 0 bases clipped from V and 5 bases from J, the junction kept 3 bases outside the gene matches. CDR1 is SGHTA, CDR2 FQGNSA, per germline. The CDR3 is made up of 16 amino acids. The chain's CDR3 is CASSLAGGQGNEKLFF. CDR3 DNA: TGTGCCAGCAGCTTAGCTGGGGGACAGGGGAATGAAAAACTGTTTTTT.

V and J are TRBV5-1 and TRBJ2-1; weak D call: TRBD1 (5 bases). Trimming shortened V by 4 bases and J by 1 base, and 18 bases separated the two germline ends. CDR1 SGHRS and CDR2 YFSETQ come from the germline V gene. CDR3 size: 17 residues. Written as DNA, the CDR3 is TGCGCCAGCAGCCAGGCATTAGACAGACCTTCCTACAATGAGCAGTTCTTC. Protein: CASSQALDRPSYNEQFF.

J is TRBJ2-3 and V is TRBV4-1; D unclear. V was clipped by 0 bases and J by 2 bases, with 15 bases between them. This CDR3 region has 17 residues. Looked up from germline, CDR1 is MGHRA and CDR2 is YSYEKL. CDR3 DNA sequence: TGCGCCAGCAGCCAAGATCCGGTGAGCTTCCCCACAGATACGCAGTATTTT. The encoded protein is CASSQDPVSFPTDTQYF.

This clone has a single count. The V call is TRBV15, the J call TRBJ1-4; a possible D gene is TRBD1 (6 bases). Germline values: CDR1 LNHNV, CDR2 YYDKDF (reference sequence). This CDR3 region has 16 residues. The V end lost 4 bases, the J end lost 7 bases, and 19 bases lay between the germline ends. CDR3 sequence reads: CATSKTTGKFSEKLFF. CDR3 DNA: TGTGCCACCAGCAAAACCACAGGGAAGTTTAGTGAAAAACTGTTTTTT.

The V gene is TRBV5-6, the J gene TRBJ2-5; TRBD2 is a possible D gene (7 bases). Looked up from germline, CDR1 is SGHDT and CDR2 is YYEEEE. CDR3 length: 14 residues. Trimming shortened V by 4 bases and J by 2 bases, and 12 bases separated the two germline ends. The CDR3: CASSVRGLQETQYF. CDR3 DNA: TGTGCCAGCAGCGTGCGGGGGCTACAAGAGACCCAGTACTTC.

This sequence joins TRBV5-5 and TRBJ2-1; D gene ambiguous. Germline lookup yields CDR1 SGHKS and CDR2 YYEKEE (reference sequence). The V end was cut by 0 bases, the J end by 13 bases, with 11 bases between. The CDR3 consists of 12 residues. This CDR3 is CASSLARGTQFF. CDR3 DNA sequence: TGTGCCAGCAGCTTGGCCCGTGGCACCCAGTTCTTC. The whole variable domain, filled in from reference TRBV5-5 and TRBJ2-1, reads DAGVTQSPTHLIKTRGQQVTLRCSPISGHKSVSWYQQVLGQGPQFIFQYYEKEERGRGNFPDRFSARQFPNYSSELNVNALLLGDSALYLCASSLARGTQFFGPGTRLTVL.

This chain joins TRBV7-9 and TRBJ1-1; D may be TRBD1 (5 bases). Germline CDR1 is SEHNR and CDR2 is FQNEAQ (reference sequence). V gave up 4 bases and J gave up 6 bases, with 15 bases separating them. The CDR3 has 14 residues. CDR3 in DNA: TGTGCCAGCAGCTCAAGGGGTGGAACTTCTGAAGCTTTCTTT. The encoded protein is CASSSRGGTSEAFF.

This chain uses TRBV19 with TRBJ1-2; tentatively, D is TRBD1 (5 bases). Trimming cost V 6 bases and J 4 bases, with 21 bases left between them. Germline V lookup: CDR1 LNHDA, CDR2 SQIVND (reference sequence). The CDR3 consists of 16 residues. The CDR3 bases are TGTGCCAGTAGCAACTACCCCGGCAGGGTGGGCTATGGCTACACCTTC. Protein sequence: CASSNYPGRVGYGYTF.

The V and J genes are TRBV7-3 and TRBJ2-1; 7 bases align to TRBD2. CDR3 length: 14 residues. Germline V gene lookup returns CDR1 SGHTA and CDR2 FQGTGA. J gave up 8 bases and V 4 bases, and 8 bases lay outside the gene matches. In DNA form, the CDR3 reads TGTGCCAGCAGCTGGGGGGGGGACGTCGATGAGCAGTTCTTC. It codes for CASSWGGDVDEQFF.

This clone was seen once. This chain links TRBV18 with TRBJ1-1; 7 bases fit TRBD1. The germline gives CDR1 KGHSH, CDR2 LQKENI. V shed 3 bases and J 4 bases; nucleotides not matched to a gene: 5. The CDR3 is made up of 14 amino acids. CDR3 amino acids: CASSPLQGSTEAFF. CDR3 bases: TGTGCCAGCTCACCCCTACAGGGGAGCACTGAAGCTTTCTTT.

The chain joins TRBV7-9 to TRBJ1-3, with 10 positions matching TRBD1. V lost 4 bases to trimming and J lost 0 bases; unmatched junction nucleotides: 9. CDR3 length: 18 residues. Germline-derived CDR1 and CDR2 are SEHNR and FQNEAQ (reference sequence). CDR3 residues: CASSYSGQGRSSGNTIYF. CDR3 nucleotide sequence: TGTGCCAGCAGCTACTCGGGACAGGGGCGATCCTCTGGAAACACCATATATTTT.

V and J are TRBV18 and TRBJ1-3; 10 bases are a match to TRBD1. V trimming: 3 bases; J trimming: 4 bases; junction bases outside the gene matches: 6. Germline CDR1 and CDR2: KGHSH and LQKENI. This CDR3 comprises 16 residues. In nucleotides, the CDR3 is TGTGCCAGCTCACCTCTCGGGACAGGGGAAGGAAACACCATATATTTT. Amino acids: CASSPLGTGEGNTIYF.

This chain joins TRBV5-6 and TRBJ2-4; tentative D call: TRBD2 (5 bases). CDR3 size: 17 residues. In germline, CDR1 is SGHDT, CDR2 YYEEEE. Deletions cut 1 base from V and 0 bases from J, with 14 bases between. As DNA, the CDR3 is TGTGCCAGCAGCTTGATCCCGGGAAGATTAGCCAAAAACATTCAGTACTTC. Protein: CASSLIPGRLAKNIQYF.

V and J are TRBV21-1 and TRBJ2-2; the table gives TRBD1 as D, unverified against the DNA. TRBV21-1 is reported as a pseudogene. The CDR3 loop spans 18 amino acids. The CDR3 protein is CASSNENRDREHTGELFF. The CDR3 coding sequence is TGTGCCAGCAGCAACGAAAATCGGGACAGGGAGCACACCGGGGAGCTGTTTTTT.

This clone was seen only a few times. CDR3 in DNA: TGCAGCGTTGAAGCTTCAGGGGGCTGGGCAGATACGCAGTATTTT. Translated: CSVEASGGWADTQYF. The chain employs TRBV29-1 and TRBJ2-3; 8 nucleotides align to TRBD1. V shed 1 base, J shed 4 bases, and the junction held 7 bases outside the gene matches. The germline CDR1 and CDR2 sequences are SQVTM and ANQGSEA. The CDR3 totals 15 residues.

V gene TRBV7-6 combines with J gene TRBJ1-5; D unresolved. Deletions cut 3 bases from V and 0 bases from J, with 9 bases between. The CDR3 spans 15 residues. Germline V gene data show CDR1 as SGHVS and CDR2 as FNYEAQ. CDR3 loop: CASSFLPNSNQPQHF. The CDR3 nucleotides read TGTGCCAGCAGCTTTCTTCCTAATAGCAATCAGCCCCAGCATTTT.

The chain recombines TRBV27 with TRBJ1-3; TRBD1 is a possible D gene (6 bases). The CDR3 has 13 amino acids. CDR1 is MNHEY, CDR2 SMNVEV, per germline (reference sequence). The V end lost 6 bases, the J end lost 8 bases, and 14 bases lay between the germline ends. The CDR3 sequence is CASRGQGSDTIYF. The CDR3 region has the DNA TGTGCCAGCAGGGGGCAGGGGTCGGACACCATATATTTT.

The chain combines TRBV2 with TRBJ1-3, with D uncertain. The CDR3 is made up of 11 amino acids. Deletions cut 7 bases from V and 4 bases from J, with 5 bases between. The germline V gene has CDR1 SNHLY and CDR2 FYNNEI. The CDR3 DNA reads TGTGCCAGCACCGGGGGAAACACCATATATTTT. Its protein product is CASTGGNTIYF.

The chain is built from TRBV28 and TRBJ1-4; TRBD1 might be the D (5 bases). In germline, CDR1 is MDHEN, CDR2 SYDVKM. The CDR3 runs to 15 residues. V gave up 2 bases and J gave up 8 bases, with 15 bases separating them. CDR3 amino acids: CASSLGRGLEEKLFF. As DNA, the CDR3 is TGTGCCAGCAGTTTAGGTAGGGGCTTGGAAGAAAAACTGTTTTTT.

The V and J genes are TRBV5-1 and TRBJ1-1; D is uncertain. This CDR3 spans 14 amino acids. Germline lookup yields CDR1 SGHRS and CDR2 YFSETQ. With 0 bases removed from V and 3 bases from J, the gap between germline ends came to 9 bases. This CDR3 reads CASSLGFGDTEAFF. The DNA for the CDR3 is TGCGCCAGCAGCTTGGGGTTCGGTGACACTGAAGCTTTCTTT.